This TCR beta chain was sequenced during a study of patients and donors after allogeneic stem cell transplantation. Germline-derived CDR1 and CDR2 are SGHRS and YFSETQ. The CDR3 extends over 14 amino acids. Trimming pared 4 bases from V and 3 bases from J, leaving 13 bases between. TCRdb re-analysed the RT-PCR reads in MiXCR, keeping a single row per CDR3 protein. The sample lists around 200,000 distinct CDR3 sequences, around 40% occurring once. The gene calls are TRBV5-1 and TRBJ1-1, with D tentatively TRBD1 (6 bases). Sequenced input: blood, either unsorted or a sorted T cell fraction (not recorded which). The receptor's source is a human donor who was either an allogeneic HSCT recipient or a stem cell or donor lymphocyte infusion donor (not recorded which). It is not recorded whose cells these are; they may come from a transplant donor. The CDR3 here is CASSPGGPHTEAFF. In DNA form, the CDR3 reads TGCGCCAGCAGCCCGGGGGGCCCCCACACTGAAGCTTTCTTT.